This T cell receptor (beta chain) was identified during a study of blood T cell repertoires in COVID-19. Overall study: Some COVID-19 samples were acute and others convalescent; all came from the United States, Italy and Spain. The cDNA or gDNA used as material had been derived from T cells, B-cell-depleted T cells, or PBMCs.

Source study methods: Reference gene primer amplification yielded estimated nucleated cell counts. The assay was immunoSEQ multiplex PCR, and TCRdb's table has in-frame clones only and misses some. V, J and clone size derive from that table, while D and trimming were established from the DNA sequence. Among more than 100,000 clones listed, about 85% were seen once. This clone was observed a few times. Germline CDR1 MNHNS, CDR2 SASEGT. V was clipped by 1 base and J by 5 bases, with 11 bases between them. This CDR3 contains 14 residues. The receptor was derived from a man in his fifties in a cohort sampled during active COVID-19. The V and J genes are TRBV6-1 and TRBJ1-2; D unresolved. Sequenced sample: peripheral blood. The CDR3 protein is CASSEDLGRYGYTF. The CDR3 nucleotides read TGTGCCAGCAGTGAAGATTTAGGGAGGTATGGCTACACCTTC.